This T cell receptor beta chain was identified in a study of blood T cell repertoires in COVID-19. Study background: The origin of the acute and convalescent COVID-19 samples was the United States, Italy and Spain. PBMCs, B-cell-depleted T cells, or T cells were the source of the cDNA or gDNA that made up the material.

Germline CDR1 reads MNHEY; CDR2 reads SVGAGI. The CDR3 has 15 amino acids. The V gene end was trimmed by 6 bases and the J gene end by 9 bases; junction bases not matched to a gene: 10. Participants, roughly 18 to 90 years old, spanned about two dozen US areas. In the source study's methods: The authors estimated nucleated cell counts from reference gene primer amplification. The protocol was immunoSEQ multiplex PCR, while the TCRdb copy is restricted to in-frame clones and leaves out a portion. D and trimming come from the DNA, and the V and J calls and clone size come from that table. The sample lists 160,000 or so clones, roughly 80% occurring once.

The sequence came from a woman in her fifties or sixties who had recovered from COVID-19. The rearrangement joins TRBV6-5 to TRBJ1-6; 8 bases align to TRBD1. Sample: PBMCs or T cells enriched from blood (not recorded which). The CDR3 DNA is TGTGCCAGCAGCCCGCTGCCGACAGGGGCTTCACCCCTCCACTTT. Translation gives CASSPLPTGASPLHF.